These T cell receptor beta chains were read from a single sample in a study of T-cell reconstitution after alpha-beta-depleted transplantation in children. Using its own MiXCR run on the PCR reads, TCRdb lists one record per CDR3 protein. This table holds about 980,000 distinct CDR3 sequences, about 30% found once. The sequencing used PBMCs, mostly from graft donor cells, collected 360 days after TCRalphabeta/CD19-depleted stem cell transplant. The receptors here all came from a boy under two years old who had a stem cell transplant for SCID, so the T cells may come from the graft donor. Each CDR3 is given with its conserved first and last residue. Size is stated for part of the rows, as once, few or many counts, or as a class when the clone is expanded.

V gene: TRBV28
J gene: TRBJ2-1
clone size: -
CDR3 protein: CASSLGTATYNEQFF

V gene: TRBV20-1
J gene: TRBJ2-4
clone size: few
CDR3 protein: CSARGGMAKNIQYF

V gene: TRBV5-1
J gene: TRBJ2-7
clone size: few
CDR3 protein: CASSLAGGLPYEQYF

V gene: TRBV12-3/TRBV12-4
J gene: TRBJ1-1
clone size: few
CDR3 protein: CASSRPGVTNTEAFF

V gene: TRBV29-1
J gene: TRBJ1-2
clone size: -
CDR3 protein: CSARREDVYGYTF

V gene: TRBV5-1
J gene: TRBJ2-3
clone size: -
CDR3 protein: CASASGPGDTQYF

V gene: TRBV20-1
J gene: TRBJ2-1
clone size: -
CDR3 protein: CSARGLAGGHNEQFF

V gene: TRBV4-1
J gene: TRBJ2-5
clone size: few
CDR3 protein: CASSHPLEGGKTQYF

V gene: TRBV6-7
J gene: TRBJ2-1
clone size: -
CDR3 protein: CASSPTEYNEQFF

V gene: TRBV6-2/TRBV6-3
J gene: TRBJ2-2
clone size: -
CDR3 protein: CASSPRPGTGTGELFF

V gene: TRBV29-1
J gene: TRBJ1-1
clone size: -
CDR3 protein: CSVEGRTAKLAFF

V gene: TRBV15
J gene: TRBJ2-7
clone size: few
CDR3 protein: CATSTPGQPYEQYF

V gene: TRBV28
J gene: TRBJ2-6
clone size: -
CDR3 protein: CASSPPQTSGANVLIF

V gene: TRBV4-1
J gene: TRBJ2-5
clone size: many
CDR3 protein: CASSQDQGVGETQYF

V gene: TRBV7-9
J gene: TRBJ2-1
clone size: few
CDR3 protein: CASSFSPRTYNEQFF

V gene: TRBV7-2
J gene: TRBJ2-3
clone size: -
CDR3 protein: CASSLGGRQSDTQYF

V gene: TRBV5-1
J gene: TRBJ1-1
clone size: few
CDR3 protein: CASSLNGGLNTEAFF

V gene: TRBV28
J gene: TRBJ1-4
clone size: -
CDR3 protein: CASCPVGAEEKLFF

V gene: TRBV7-9
J gene: TRBJ1-5
clone size: -
CDR3 protein: CASSDDAIQPQHF

V gene: TRBV9
J gene: TRBJ2-5
clone size: many
CDR3 protein: CASSVAGTLGETQYF

V gene: TRBV27
J gene: TRBJ1-2
clone size: -
CDR3 protein: CASSSPGTAHGYTF

V gene: TRBV30
J gene: TRBJ1-6
clone size: -
CDR3 protein: CAWSVGVENSPLHF

V gene: TRBV6-5
J gene: TRBJ2-3
clone size: -
CDR3 protein: CASSYRDSVTDTQYF

V gene: TRBV12-3/TRBV12-4
J gene: TRBJ2-3
clone size: -
CDR3 protein: CASASVGTDTQYF

V gene: TRBV12-3/TRBV12-4
J gene: TRBJ2-7
clone size: -
CDR3 protein: CASSWQVYYEQYF

V gene: TRBV4-3
J gene: TRBJ2-1
clone size: -
CDR3 protein: CASSQDVGGRFSGEQFF

V gene: TRBV7-2
J gene: TRBJ2-1
clone size: -
CDR3 protein: CASSLGLAGSDEQFF

V gene: TRBV6-5
J gene: TRBJ2-5
clone size: -
CDR3 protein: CASSYSTGTGETQYF

V gene: TRBV20-1
J gene: TRBJ1-5
clone size: once
CDR3 protein: CSAGRWDINQPQHF